This T cell receptor (beta chain) was recorded in a study of blood T cell repertoires in COVID-19. Measured with immunoSEQ multiplex PCR; TCRdb has only the in-frame clones, and not every one. This sample has tens of thousands of clones, with 65% to 90% found just once. Germline values: CDR1 LNHDA, CDR2 SQIVND (reference sequence). Trimming shortened V by 5 bases and J by 0 bases, and 17 bases separated the two germline ends. This CDR3 region has 16 residues. The TCR sequence derives from a man in his 70s with active or convalescent COVID-19. This chain links TRBV19 with TRBJ2-7, with D possibly being TRBD1 (6 bases). Sequenced material: peripheral blood. The CDR3 region has the DNA TGTGCCAGTAGTGGTTCCCCTGACAGGAGCTCCTACGAGCAGTACTTC. It translates to CASSGSPDRSSYEQYF.